This TCR beta chain is from a study of cytotoxic CD8 clonotypes in ibrutinib-treated CLL. Regarding the study as a whole: Treatment saw public clonotypes, which were uncommon, either contract or stay stable.

This clone has only one observation. As yet, its antigen is unknown. Sequenced by immunoSEQ multiplex PCR; TCRdb stores in-frame clones only, minus some. The sample yields about 140,000 clones, 60% to 80% seen once. Germline-derived CDR1 and CDR2 are MDHEN and SYDVKM. This CDR3 is built from 15 residues. The clonotype originates from a human donor with chronic lymphocytic leukemia. Source: PBMCs, taken after 12 months of ibrutinib treatment. J is TRBJ2-5 and V is TRBV28; D possibly corresponds to TRBD2 (6 bases). The DNA end is a closer match to TRBJ2-7, so the J assignment may be wrong. The CDR3 is CASGPSGLASYEQYF. CDR3 sequence (DNA): TGTGCCAGCGGCCCTTCGGGACTCGCATCCTACGAGCAGTACTTC.